This T cell receptor beta chain was sequenced in a study of blood T cell repertoires in COVID-19. Study context: Whether acute or convalescent, the COVID-19 samples came from the United States, Italy and Spain. Sources were T cells, B-cell-depleted T cells, or PBMCs; the material itself was cDNA or gDNA.

Original processing notes: Scientists estimated how many nucleated cells there were by amplifying reference gene primers. Here immunoSEQ multiplex PCR was the method, and the copy in TCRdb shows in-frame clones only, minus some. That table gives V, J and clone size, and the DNA gave D and trimming. The table lists about 140,000 clones, 85% to 90% of them singletons. Germline lookup yields CDR1 MRHNA and CDR2 SNTAGT. The CDR3 is 16 amino acids. V lost 3 bases to trimming and J lost 9 bases; unmatched junction nucleotides: 11. The sample comprised peripheral blood. The source is a human donor in a cohort sampled during active COVID-19. The chain employs TRBV6-4 and TRBJ2-1; the match to TRBD2 covers 10 bases. The DNA for the CDR3 is TGTGCCAGCAGTGATGGGGCTAGCGGGAGCGTTGTTGAGCAGTTCTTC. This sequence encodes CASSDGASGSVVEQFF.